The 23 T cell receptor beta chains in this list originate from one sample, sequenced in a study of glioma-infiltrating T cells. Using RNA template, CDR3s of TCR alpha and beta were amplified with iRepertoire arm-PCR. Using its own MiXCR run on the multiplex PCR reads, TCRdb lists one record per CDR3 protein. The sample contains approximately 120,000 distinct CDR3 sequences, roughly 23% of which appear only once. The sample taken for sequencing was glioma tissue, nonneoplastic brain tissue, or PBMCs (not recorded which). The receptors derive from a human donor with low-grade glioma or glioblastoma, undergoing nonglioma brain surgery, or in good health (not recorded which).

The chain carries TRBV7-2 and TRBJ2-7, with no clear D. V gave up 7 bases and J gave up 6 bases, with 19 bases separating them. The germline V gene has CDR1 SGHTA and CDR2 FQGNSA. This CDR3 is 14 amino acids long. This chain's CDR3 is CASTTMLGSREQYF. Written as DNA, the CDR3 is TGTGCCAGCACTACCATGTTAGGGTCCCGCGAGCAGTACTTC.

The chain combines TRBV6-2 or TRBV6-3 with TRBJ1-1; possible D gene TRBD1, 6 bases. CDR3 length: 15 amino acids. Germline V gene lookup returns CDR1 MNHEY and CDR2 SVGEGT. V lost 5 bases and J lost 4, with 17 bases in between. The DNA for the CDR3 is TGTGCCAGCAGTAGACAGGCACAGGGTGGCACTGAAGCTTTCTTT. Translation gives CASSRQAQGGTEAFF.

As concerns this clonotype: With a much larger clone just one base away, this may be a read error. CDR3 sequence reads: CASSYPPGQGARETQYF. CDR3 nucleotide sequence: TGTGCCAGCAGTTACCCACCTGGACAGGGGGCGCGGGAGACCCAGTACTTC. The chain uses TRBV6-5 and TRBJ2-5, with 11 bases fitting TRBD1. Losses at the gene ends were 2 bases for V and 5 bases for J; bases not matched to a gene: 10. The germline V gene encodes CDR1 MNHEY and CDR2 SVGAGI. This CDR3 spans 17 amino acids.

As for this clonotype: This may arise from a read error, as a much more abundant clone is one base away. The chain combines TRBV2 with TRBJ1-1; D is ambiguous. In germline, CDR1 is SNHLY, CDR2 FYNNEI. The CDR3 has 15 amino acids. V was shortened by 2 bases and J by 1 base, with 11 bases between the two germline ends. The CDR3 bases are TGTGCCAGCAGTGAATCCTCAGGAACGAACACTGAAGCTTTCTTT. It specifies CASSESSGTNTEAFF. The variable domain in full, completed from reference TRBV2 and TRBJ1-1, reads EPEVTQTPSHQVTQMGQEVILRCVPISNHLYFYWYRQILGQKVEFLVSFYNNEISEKSEIFDDQFSVERPDGSNFTLKIRSTKLEDSAMYFCASSESSGTNTEAFFGQGTRLTVV.

This clonotype was picked up a small number of times. The CDR3: CASNLDNLSEAFF. In DNA, the CDR3 is TGTGCCAGCAATCTAGACAATCTCTCTGAAGCTTTCTTT. This chain uses TRBV2 with TRBJ1-1; D is ambiguous. Germline values: CDR1 SNHLY, CDR2 FYNNEI. This CDR3 is built from 13 residues. Trimming shortened V by 7 bases and J by 6 bases, and 15 bases separated the two germline ends. Full variable domain (outside the CDR3, taken from reference TRBV2 and TRBJ1-1): EPEVTQTPSHQVTQMGQEVILRCVPISNHLYFYWYRQILGQKVEFLVSFYNNEISEKSEIFDDQFSVERPDGSNFTLKIRSTKLEDSAMYFCASNLDNLSEAFFGQGTRLTVV.

On this clonotype: The junction departs from the called germline gene at one end, perhaps through a read error. The genes are TRBV11-2 and TRBJ2-7, with no clear D. The CDR3 covers 14 residues. Germline CDR1 reads SGHAT; CDR2 reads FQNNGV. The CDR3 loop reads CASSLAPTQYEQNF. Here the CDR3 DNA reads TGTGCCAGCAGCTTAGCCCCGACTCAATACGAGCAGAACTTC.

This chain uses TRBV28 with TRBJ2-4; unclear D gene. V was cut by 2 bases and J by 0 bases, with 11 bases left in between. The CDR3 runs 16 residues. The germline V gene encodes CDR1 MDHEN and CDR2 SYDVKM. CDR3 bases: TGTGCCAGCAGTTTAAAGATTTGGATAGCCAAAAACATTCAGTACTTC. Protein sequence: CASSLKIWIAKNIQYF. Combining the CDR3 with reference TRBV28 and TRBJ2-4 gives the whole variable domain DVKVTQSSRYLVKRTGEKVFLECVQDMDHENMFWYRQDPGLGLRLIYFSYDVKMKEKGDIPEGYSVSREKKERFSLILESASTNQTSMYLCASSLKIWIAKNIQYFGAGTRLSVL.

The chain carries TRBV20-1 and TRBJ1-2; D unclear. The CDR3 sequence is 13 residues long. Germline V gene lookup returns CDR1 DFQATT and CDR2 SNEGSKA (reference sequence). The V end lost 6 bases, the J end lost 3 bases, and 14 bases lay between the germline ends. This CDR3 is CSATGSPHYGYTF. The CDR3 nucleotides are TGCAGTGCGACGGGATCGCCGCACTATGGCTACACCTTC.

Many counts were recorded for this clonotype. V gene TRBV7-9 combines with J gene TRBJ1-5; D gene ambiguous. The CDR3 spans 13 residues. CDR1 SEHNR and CDR2 FQNEAQ come from the germline V gene (reference sequence). The ends were cut back, 2 bases at V and 4 bases at J, with 6 bases in the middle. The CDR3 nucleotides are TGTGCCAGCAGCTTAATGGAGAATCAGCCCCAGCATTTT. This sequence encodes CASSLMENQPQHF.

This clonotype was observed at least ten times. The chain couples TRBV18 to TRBJ1-5, with D tentatively TRBD1 (6 bases). From germline, CDR1 is KGHSH and CDR2 LQKENI. V shed 4 bases and J shed 0 bases, with 13 bases lying between them. The CDR3 has 16 amino acids. The CDR3: CASSHTQGNSNQPQHF. CDR3 bases: TGTGCCAGCTCACATACCCAGGGGAATAGCAATCAGCCCCAGCATTTT. The complete variable domain, with remaining parts taken from reference TRBV18 and TRBJ1-5, reads NAGVMQNPRHLVRRRGQEARLRCSPMKGHSHVYWYRQLPEEGLKFMVYLQKENIIDESGMPKERFSAEFPKEGPSILRIQQVVRGDSAAYFCASSHTQGNSNQPQHFGDGTRLSIL.

Many counts were recorded for this clonotype. This chain uses TRBV28 with TRBJ1-2; maybe TRBD1 (5 bases). The length of the CDR3 is 14 residues. V was clipped by 5 bases and J by 2 bases, with 12 bases between them. CDR1 MDHEN and CDR2 SYDVKM come from the germline V gene. The CDR3 loop is CASSTSGTNYGYTF. Here the CDR3 DNA reads TGTGCCAGCAGTACCTCCGGGACGAACTATGGCTACACCTTC.

This clonotype was recorded at least ten times. This chain connects TRBV7-2 to TRBJ2-1; 8 bases are shared with TRBD2. The CDR3 totals 14 residues. Per germline, CDR1 SGHTA and CDR2 FQGNSA. With V trimmed by 3 bases and J by 7 bases, 5 bases remained unmatched. The CDR3 is CASSFAGGRNEQFF. The CDR3 DNA sequence: TGTGCCAGCAGCTTCGCGGGAGGACGTAATGAGCAGTTCTTC. The whole variable domain, filled in from reference TRBV7-2 and TRBJ2-1, reads GAGVSQSPSNKVTEKGKDVELRCDPISGHTALYWYRQSLGQGLEFLIYFQGNSAPDKSGLPSDRFSAERTGGSVSTLTIQRTQQEDSAVYLCASSFAGGRNEQFFGPGTRLTVL.

Many counts were recorded for this clonotype. The chain uses TRBV5-1 and TRBJ2-1; 12 bases are shared with TRBD2. The CDR3 is made up of 16 amino acids. Looked up from germline, CDR1 is SGHRS and CDR2 is YFSETQ. The V gene end was trimmed by 4 bases and the J gene end by 9 bases; junction bases not matched to a gene: 11. The CDR3 is CASSRQTSGSGGEQFF. CDR3 in DNA: TGCGCCAGCAGCCGCCAGACTAGCGGGAGCGGGGGTGAGCAGTTCTTC.

At least ten counts were recorded for this clonotype. The J gene is TRBJ2-3, the V gene TRBV24-1, with D possibly matching TRBD1 (5 bases). The germline gives CDR1 KGHDR, CDR2 SFDVKD. The CDR3 sequence is 14 residues long. Trimming removed 5 bases at V and 2 bases at J, with 10 bases between. CDR3 protein: CATSAAGSTDTQYF. In DNA, the CDR3 is TGTGCCACCAGTGCCGCAGGGTCCACAGATACGCAGTATTTT.

This clonotype was observed at least ten times. The V gene is TRBV6-2 or TRBV6-3, the J gene TRBJ2-1, with 9 bases aligning to TRBD2. V was pared by 4 bases and J by 6 bases, with 7 bases of the junction left unmatched. Germline CDR1 reads MNHEY; CDR2 reads SVGEGT. The CDR3 covers 15 residues. CDR3 in amino acids: CASSLREGGSNEQFF. The CDR3 nucleotides read TGTGCCAGCAGTTTGCGGGAGGGCGGGTCCAATGAGCAGTTCTTC.

At least ten counts were recorded for this clonotype. The gene calls are TRBV20-1 and TRBJ2-7, with TRBD2 identical over 8 bases. The CDR3 is made up of 13 amino acids. Germline V CDR1 and CDR2: DFQATT, SNEGSKA (reference sequence). V trimming: 2 bases; J trimming: 4 bases; junction bases outside the gene matches: 4. In DNA, the CDR3 is TGCAGTGCTAGAAACCAGCGGGAGTACGAGCAGTACTTC. Protein: CSARNQREYEQYF.

Notes on this clonotype: A read error may be the cause here, since a much bigger clone is one base away. The chain is built from TRBV7-2 and TRBJ2-2; either TRBD1 or TRBD2 may supply D (5 bases each). The V end lost 6 bases, the J end lost 7 bases, and 18 bases lay between the germline ends. The germline gives CDR1 SGHTA, CDR2 FQGNSA. The CDR3 totals 15 residues. The CDR3 sequence is CASSSGTGSGGELFF. CDR3 nucleotide sequence: TGTGCCAGCAGTTCCGGGACGGGCTCGGGCGGGGAGCTGTTTTTT.

This clonotype was counted ten times or more. The chain combines TRBV4-3 with TRBJ2-7; D is perhaps TRBD2 (6 bases). V was trimmed by 0 bases and J by 4 bases, leaving 16 bases between them. The CDR3 sequence is 16 residues long. The germline V gene has CDR1 LGHNA and CDR2 YSLEER. CDR3 in amino acids: CASSQDLGGTPYEQYF. For the CDR3, the DNA is TGCGCCAGCAGCCAAGATCTCGGGGGAACGCCTTACGAGCAGTACTTC.

Many counts were recorded for this clonotype. The chain has TRBV6-1 and TRBJ2-7; the match to TRBD2 covers 12 bases. This CDR3 comprises 14 residues. Trimming took 7 bases from V and 4 from J; bases not matched to a gene: 5. Per germline, CDR1 MNHNS and CDR2 SASEGT. This CDR3 reads CASIRTSGIYEQYF. CDR3 coding DNA: TGTGCCAGCATACGGACTAGCGGGATATACGAGCAGTACTTC.

This clonotype was recorded many times. This chain connects TRBV6-1 to TRBJ2-1; tentatively, D is TRBD2 (6 bases). The V gene lost 6 bases and the J gene lost 3 bases, with 12 bases spanning the gap. CDR1 is MNHNS and CDR2 is SASEGT in the germline V gene. This CDR3 has 14 amino acids. For the CDR3, the DNA is TGTGCCAGCAGATCGACGGGGGTCTACAATGAGCAGTTCTTC. The encoded protein is CASRSTGVYNEQFF.

This clonotype was detected ten times or more. This chain links TRBV12-3 or TRBV12-4 with TRBJ2-3; D possibly corresponds to TRBD1 (8 bases). This CDR3 is 14 amino acids long. The V end was cut by 5 bases, the J end by 6 bases, with 15 bases between. The chain's CDR3 is CASSQQGGFDTQYF. The CDR3 region has the DNA TGTGCCAGCAGTCAACAGGGGGGGTTTGATACGCAGTATTTT.

This clonotype has at least ten counts. V gene TRBV6-1 combines with J gene TRBJ2-5, with D possibly being TRBD1 or TRBD2 (7 bases each). CDR1 is MNHNS, CDR2 SASEGT, per germline. The CDR3 contains 13 residues. V lost 7 bases and J 7 bases, leaving 16 bases between the germline ends. The CDR3 here is CASTPQGGRTQYF. In DNA form, the CDR3 reads TGTGCCAGCACCCCCCAGGGGGGGCGGACCCAGTACTTC.

This clonotype was counted ten times or more. The chain couples TRBV7-2 to TRBJ1-1, with D possibly matching TRBD1 (6 bases). The CDR3 spans 13 residues. V was pared by 5 bases and J by 7 bases, with 14 bases between. The V gene's germline CDR1 is SGHTA and CDR2 FQGNSA. Written as DNA, the CDR3 is TGTGCCAGCAGCCAGGGGCGTAGGCTTGAAGCTTTCTTT. Its translation: CASSQGRRLEAFF.